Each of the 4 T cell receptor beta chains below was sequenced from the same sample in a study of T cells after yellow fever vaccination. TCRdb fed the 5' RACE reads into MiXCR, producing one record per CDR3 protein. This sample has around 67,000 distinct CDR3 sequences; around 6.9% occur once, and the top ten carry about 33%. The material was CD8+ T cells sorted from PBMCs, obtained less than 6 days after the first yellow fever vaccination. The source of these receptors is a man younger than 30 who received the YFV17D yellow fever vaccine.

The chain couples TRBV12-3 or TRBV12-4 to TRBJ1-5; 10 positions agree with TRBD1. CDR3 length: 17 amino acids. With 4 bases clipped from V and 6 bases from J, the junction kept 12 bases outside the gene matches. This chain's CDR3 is CASSSRSAGQGRQPQHF. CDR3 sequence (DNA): TGTGCCAGCAGTTCACGCTCAGCGGGACAGGGGCGTCAGCCCCAGCATTTT.

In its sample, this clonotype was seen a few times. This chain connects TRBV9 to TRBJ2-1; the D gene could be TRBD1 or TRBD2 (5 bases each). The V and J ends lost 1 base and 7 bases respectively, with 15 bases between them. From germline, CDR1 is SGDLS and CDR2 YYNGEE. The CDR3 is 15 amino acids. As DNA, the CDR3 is TGTGCCAGCAGCGTAACCGGGACCCCGCGGAATGAGCAGTTCTTC. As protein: CASSVTGTPRNEQFF.

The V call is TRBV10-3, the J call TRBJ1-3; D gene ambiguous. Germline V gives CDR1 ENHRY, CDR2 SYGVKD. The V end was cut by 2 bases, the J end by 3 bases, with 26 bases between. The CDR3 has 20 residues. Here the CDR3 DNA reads TGTGCCATCAGTGAGCGAAGACCCGGTACGGTATTTGGGGATGGAAACACCATATATTTT. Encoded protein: CAISERRPGTVFGDGNTIYF.

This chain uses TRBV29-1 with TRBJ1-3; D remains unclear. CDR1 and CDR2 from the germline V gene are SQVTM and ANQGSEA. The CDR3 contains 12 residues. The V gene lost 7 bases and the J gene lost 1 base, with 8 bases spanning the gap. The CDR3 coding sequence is TGCAGCGCCGTGGGGTCTGGAAACACCATATATTTT. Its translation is CSAVGSGNTIYF.